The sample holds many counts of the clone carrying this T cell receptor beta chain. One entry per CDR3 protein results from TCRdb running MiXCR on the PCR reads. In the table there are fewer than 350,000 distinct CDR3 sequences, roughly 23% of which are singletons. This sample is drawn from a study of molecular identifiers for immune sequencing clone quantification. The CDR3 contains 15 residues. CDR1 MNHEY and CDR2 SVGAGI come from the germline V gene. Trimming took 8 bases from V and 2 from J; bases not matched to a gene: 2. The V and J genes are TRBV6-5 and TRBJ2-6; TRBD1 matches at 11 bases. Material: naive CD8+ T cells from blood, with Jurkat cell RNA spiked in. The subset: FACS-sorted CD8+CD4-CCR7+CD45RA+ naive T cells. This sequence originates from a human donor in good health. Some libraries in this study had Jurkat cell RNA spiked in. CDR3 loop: CASSGQGAGANVLTF. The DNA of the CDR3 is TGTGCCAGCTCGGGACAGGGGGCTGGGGCCAACGTCCTGACTTTC.